The 21 T cell receptor beta chains listed next were all sequenced from one sample in a study of cytomegalovirus exposure and HLA in healthy donors (dated by TCRdb to the late 2010s). The method was the immunoSEQ multiplex PCR assay. For the multiplex PCR, a mixture combining 60 forward primers for TCR Vbeta segments and 13 reverse primers for TCR Jbeta segments was used. TCRdb limited this immuneACCESS table to in-frame rearrangements with V and J called. A share of clones is missing; checked studies link under half to unresolved V genes, and the rest is unexplained. In this sample the table shows roughly 160,000 clones, 80% of which occur a single time. In total, the top ten clones hold about 9.5% of the sample. Sequencing used PBMCs. These receptor sequences come from a man aged 18-30 years in good health and CMV-seropositive.

The chain joins TRBV6-5 to TRBJ1-4; 8 positions match TRBD1. Trimming at V came to 0 bases and at J to 8 bases, leaving 2 bases not matched to a gene. This CDR3 spans 14 amino acids. Germline V gene lookup returns CDR1 MNHEY and CDR2 SVGAGI. The CDR3 DNA reads as TGTGCCAGCAGTTACTCGACAGGGGTCGAAAAACTGTTTTTT. It is translated as CASSYSTGVEKLFF.

This sequence joins TRBV5-1 and TRBJ2-2, with 7 bases matching TRBD1. From germline, CDR1 is SGHRS and CDR2 YFSETQ. J was trimmed by 4 bases and V by 2 bases; bases with no gene match: 5. The CDR3 is 15 residues long. DNA of the CDR3: TGCGCCAGCAGCTTAGCGACAGGGACCACCGGGGAGCTGTTTTTT. Its translation is CASSLATGTTGELFF.

The genes are TRBV11-1 and TRBJ1-2; D uncertain. The CDR3 runs to 11 residues. Trimming cost V 5 bases and J 6 bases, with 7 bases left between them. The V gene's germline CDR1 is SGHAT and CDR2 FQDESV (reference sequence). CDR3 in amino acids: CASSQRDGYTF. DNA for the CDR3: TGTGCCAGCAGCCAACGAGATGGCTACACCTTC.

The table lists this clone with a count of one. The chain links TRBV11-2 to TRBJ2-1; 9 bases match TRBD1. The V gene's germline CDR1 is SGHAT and CDR2 FQNNGV. Germline trimming cut 5 bases from V and 5 bases from J; bases unmatched to any gene: 7. The CDR3 loop spans 15 amino acids. The CDR3 nucleotides are TGTGCCAGCAGCCCGGACAGGGGTATCAACAATGAGCAGTTCTTC. Amino acids: CASSPDRGINNEQFF.

This clone was detected a few times. This chain connects TRBV2 to TRBJ1-1; no definite D call. The CDR3 extends over 14 amino acids. Germline assignment: CDR1 SNHLY and CDR2 FYNNEI. Trimming cost V 4 bases and J 0 bases, with 9 bases left between them. CDR3 in amino acids: CASSALQVNTEAFF. Written as DNA, the CDR3 is TGTGCCAGCAGTGCTCTTCAGGTGAACACTGAAGCTTTCTTT.

The chain uses TRBV6-6 and TRBJ1-1; D gene ambiguous. CDR3 length equals 11 residues. Per germline, CDR1 MNHNY and CDR2 SVGAGI (reference sequence). With 4 bases removed from V and 7 bases from J, the gap between germline ends came to 7 bases. CDR3 protein: CASSSPREAFF. CDR3 nucleotide sequence: TGTGCCAGCAGTTCCCCGCGTGAAGCTTTCTTT.

The CDR3 DNA reads TGTGCCAGCACGAGACAGTACCAAGAGACCCAGTACTTC. It encodes CASTRQYQETQYF. The chain joins TRBV6-6 to TRBJ2-5, with D perhaps matching TRBD1 (5 bases). The CDR3 contains 13 residues. V lost 7 bases and J 0 bases, leaving 9 bases between the germline ends. Germline lookup yields CDR1 MNHNY and CDR2 SVGAGI (reference sequence).

This chain uses TRBV5-4 with TRBJ1-6, with D possibly being TRBD1 (5 bases). Germline CDR1 and CDR2: SGHNT and YYREEE (reference sequence). This CDR3 comprises 15 residues. V lost 3 bases, J lost 8 bases, and 15 bases lay in between. The CDR3 DNA is TGTGCCAGCAGCTCGCCTTCGCAGGGTCATTCACCCCTCCACTTT. This sequence encodes CASSSPSQGHSPLHF.

Turning to this clone: The same CDR3 also results from other DNA sequences found in this sample. V and J are TRBV5-1 and TRBJ2-7; perhaps TRBD2 as D (6 bases). The ends were cut back, 2 bases at V and 4 bases at J, with 10 bases in the middle. The CDR3 consists of 13 residues. CDR1 SGHRS and CDR2 YFSETQ come from the germline V gene. CDR3 in DNA: TGCGCCAGCAGCTTTTCCGGGGGTTACGAGCAGTACTTC. Translated, it gives CASSFSGGYEQYF.

The chain has TRBV27 and TRBJ2-7, with 7 bases aligning to TRBD2. Germline loops: CDR1 MNHEY, CDR2 SMNVEV (reference sequence). The V gene end was trimmed by 3 bases and the J gene end by 6 bases; junction bases not matched to a gene: 5. There are 13 residues in the CDR3. The CDR3 protein is CASSFWGGAEQYF. The CDR3 DNA sequence: TGTGCCAGCAGTTTCTGGGGGGGAGCCGAGCAGTACTTC.

The chain recombines TRBV4-1 with TRBJ2-7; D perhaps matches TRBD1 (7 bases). The CDR3 is 16 amino acids. The V gene lost 4 bases and the J gene lost 4 bases, with 20 bases spanning the gap. The germline V gene has CDR1 MGHRA and CDR2 YSYEKL. The CDR3 nucleotides read TGCGCCAGCAGCCCATTCATGTCAGGGGGACTTTACGAGCAGTACTTC. Protein product: CASSPFMSGGLYEQYF.

This clone showed up just a few times. The V gene is TRBV5-4, the J gene TRBJ2-5, with 11 positions matching TRBD1. V lost 4 bases and J lost 5; bases outside the gene matches: 4. Germline V gives CDR1 SGHNT, CDR2 YYREEE (reference sequence). The CDR3 extends over 14 amino acids. The CDR3 DNA reads TGTGCCAGCAGCGCGGGACAGGGGGTCGAGACCCAGTACTTC. It is translated as CASSAGQGVETQYF.

The chain carries TRBV5-1 and TRBJ1-1; D might be TRBD1 (6 bases). This CDR3 comprises 14 residues. Trimming cost V 2 bases and J 1 base, with 9 bases left between them. Germline lookup yields CDR1 SGHRS and CDR2 YFSETQ. CDR3 sequence (DNA): TGCGCCAGCAGCTTCTCGGACAGGAACACTGAAGCTTTCTTT. It is translated as CASSFSDRNTEAFF.

The V call is TRBV2, the J call TRBJ1-2, with TRBD1 matching over 11 bases. The J segment lost 0 bases and the V segment lost 7 bases, leaving 7 bases of the junction unmatched. The CDR3 extends over 16 amino acids. The germline gives CDR1 SNHLY, CDR2 FYNNEI. The CDR3 sequence is CASTPGQGATNYGYTF. The CDR3 DNA follows: TGTGCCAGCACCCCCGGACAGGGGGCAACTAACTATGGCTACACCTTC. Using reference TRBV2 and TRBJ1-2 for the parts outside the CDR3, the full variable domain is EPEVTQTPSHQVTQMGQEVILRCVPISNHLYFYWYRQILGQKVEFLVSFYNNEISEKSEIFDDQFSVERPDGSNFTLKIRSTKLEDSAMYFCASTPGQGATNYGYTFGSGTRLTVV.

The V and J genes are TRBV30 and TRBJ2-5; a weak D match, TRBD1 (5 bases). The V gene's germline CDR1 is GTSNPN and CDR2 SVGIG (reference sequence). There are 13 residues in the CDR3. V was clipped by 7 bases and J by 0 bases, with 12 bases between them. CDR3 DNA: TGTGCCTACAGGCTAGGCCACCAAGAGACCCAGTACTTC. The encoded protein is CAYRLGHQETQYF.

This chain uses TRBV9 with TRBJ2-1, with D perhaps matching TRBD2 (5 bases). Trimming took 7 bases from V and 8 from J, leaving 13 bases between them. Germline lookup yields CDR1 SGDLS and CDR2 YYNGEE. The CDR3 length is 12 residues. CDR3 protein: CASGENMDEQFF. CDR3 DNA sequence: TGTGCCAGCGGGGAGAACATGGATGAGCAGTTCTTC.

The chain has TRBV13 and TRBJ1-4, with a tentative D call TRBD1 (6 bases). There are 14 residues in the CDR3. Trimming left V 5 bases short and J 7 bases short, with 14 bases between. CDR1 PRHDT and CDR2 FYEKMQ come from the germline V gene (reference sequence). CDR3 residues: CASSPGRGAEKLFF. Written as DNA, the CDR3 is TGTGCCAGCAGCCCGGGGAGGGGGGCTGAAAAACTGTTTTTT.

The chain links TRBV11-3 to TRBJ2-7, with a possible D match to TRBD1 (6 bases). CDR1 and CDR2 from the germline V gene are SGHNT and YENEEA. V gave up 5 bases and J gave up 6 bases, with 17 bases separating them. The CDR3 is 14 amino acids. DNA of the CDR3: TGTGCCAGCAGCCCACGTGGACAGTTCTCCGAGCAGTACTTC. Translation: CASSPRGQFSEQYF.

CDR3 bases: TGTGCCAGCTCACCCGGGACAGGCCATAACGAGCAGTACTTC. Translation gives CASSPGTGHNEQYF. The chain has TRBV18 and TRBJ2-7; 8 nucleotides align to TRBD1. CDR3 length: 14 residues. Germline assignment: CDR1 KGHSH and CDR2 LQKENI. With 3 bases clipped from V and 5 bases from J, the junction kept 6 bases outside the gene matches.

The CDR3 bases are TGTGCTAGTGGCCGCAGCCCCGGGACTTCGGAAGCTTTCTTT. Residues: CASGRSPGTSEAFF. The V and J genes are TRBV12-5 and TRBJ1-1; tentative D call: TRBD1 (5 bases). The CDR3 length is 14 residues. Between the trimmed V and J ends, which lost 6 bases and 8 bases, there was a span of 19 bases. Germline V gene lookup returns CDR1 LGHNT and CDR2 FRNRAP. Drawing the rest from reference TRBV12-5 and TRBJ1-1, the complete variable domain is DARVTQTPRHKVTEMGQEVTMRCQPILGHNTVFWYRQTMMQGLELLAYFRNRAPLDDSGMPKDRFSAEMPDATLATLKIQPSEPRDSAVYFCASGRSPGTSEAFFGQGTRLTVV.

The V gene is TRBV7-9, the J gene TRBJ2-1; maybe TRBD1 (5 bases). The CDR3 extends over 14 amino acids. Germline loops: CDR1 SEHNR, CDR2 FQNEAQ (reference sequence). The V end was cut by 1 base, the J end by 8 bases, with 12 bases between. In nucleotides, the CDR3 is TGTGCCAGCAGCTTAGGAATGACAGTGGATGAGCAGTTCTTC. Translated, it gives CASSLGMTVDEQFF.